These T cell receptor beta chains were read from a single sample in a study of identical twins. TCRdb re-called the 5' RACE reads through MiXCR, storing one row per CDR3 protein. The sample shows 1.5 million or so distinct CDR3 sequences, less than 35% of them seen only once. Sequencing input: cord blood. All receptors come from a newborn girl in good health. Both conserved end residues are part of each CDR3. Each record gives: J gene, D gene, V gene, clone size, CDR3 protein, CDR3 DNA. The D gene is left open where the match is weak. Expanded clones are given a class, and other clones once, few, many or no size at all.

TRBJ1-1,.,TRBV7-2,once,CASAMGASAEAFF,TGTGCCAGCGCTATGGGGGCGTCGGCAGAAGCTTTCTTT
TRBJ2-1,TRBD2,TRBV29-1,.,CSVEDLAGVGNEQFF,TGCAGCGTTGAAGATCTGGCGGGAGTTGGCAATGAGCAGTTCTTC
TRBJ2-7,.,TRBV28,.,CASTRTTGASYEQYF,TGTGCCAGCACAAGGACTACAGGGGCCAGCTACGAGCAGTACTTC
TRBJ2-5,.,TRBV20-1,.,CSARTPPETRYF,TGCAGTGCTAGGACCCCGCCAGAGACCCGGTACTTC
TRBJ2-5,.,TRBV29-1,few,CSVGTRAAPYF,TGCAGCGTTGGTACTCGGGCCGCGCCGTACTTC
TRBJ2-7,.,TRBV13,few,CASSFMGRPSYEQYF,TGTGCCAGCAGCTTTATGGGGAGGCCCTCCTACGAGCAGTACTTC
TRBJ2-1,.,TRBV6-5,.,CASSQTVYSYNEQFF,TGTGCCAGCAGCCAGACAGTTTACTCCTACAATGAGCAGTTCTTC
TRBJ2-7,TRBD2,TRBV28,few,CASSFGLAGGPKNHEQYF,TGTGCCAGCAGTTTTGGACTAGCGGGAGGGCCGAAGAATCACGAGCAGTACTTC
TRBJ2-3,TRBD2,TRBV9,.,CASSVQGLAGDEVTDTQYF,TGTGCCAGCAGCGTACAGGGACTAGCGGGAGATGAGGTCACAGATACGCAGTATTTT
TRBJ2-6,TRBD2,TRBV6-2/TRBV6-3,.,CASSPIRGLAGVHPLSSGANVLTF,TGTGCCAGCAGTCCTATACGGGGACTAGCGGGAGTTCACCCCCTCAGCTCTGGGGCCAACGTCCTGACTTTC
TRBJ2-1,TRBD2,TRBV28,.,CASSLPSGRSYNEQFF,TGTGCCAGCAGTTTGCCCAGCGGGAGATCCTACAATGAGCAGTTCTTC
TRBJ1-2,.,TRBV20-1,.,CSASSGVEAHYGYTF,TGCAGTGCTAGCTCCGGTGTTGAGGCTCACTATGGCTACACCTTC
TRBJ2-3,TRBD2,TRBV4-2,few,CASSQEGTRIKTDTQYF,TGTGCCAGCAGCCAAGAGGGGACTAGAATTAAGACAGATACGCAGTATTTT
TRBJ2-5,TRBD2,TRBV6-1,few,CASSTHRLAGETNVETQYF,TGTGCCAGCAGTACCCACCGACTAGCGGGAGAAACAAACGTCGAGACCCAGTACTTC
TRBJ2-1,.,TRBV9,many,CASSVGQGAYNEQFF,TGTGCCAGCAGTGTGGGGCAGGGCGCCTACAATGAGCAGTTCTTC
TRBJ1-2,.,TRBV10-3,.,CAISESGRYGYTF,TGTGCCATCAGTGAGTCGGGAAGGTATGGCTACACCTTC
TRBJ1-4,.,TRBV7-9,few,CASSLGPGTTSGKLFF,TGTGCCAGCAGCTTAGGACCCGGGACCACGAGCGGAAAACTGTTTTTT
TRBJ2-3,TRBD2,TRBV13,.,CASSFTEGLARSTDTQYF,TGTGCCAGCAGTTTTACAGAAGGACTAGCGAGGAGCACAGATACGCAGTATTTT
TRBJ2-1,TRBD2,TRBV5-1,few,CASSISGSDHNEQFF,TGCGCCAGCAGCATTAGCGGGAGCGACCACAATGAGCAGTTCTTC
TRBJ1-4,.,TRBV7-9,.,CASSLDGREGEKLFF,TGTGCCAGCAGTTTAGACGGCAGGGAGGGTGAAAAACTGTTTTTT
TRBJ2-7,TRBD1,TRBV20-1,few,CSAISLTGGYEQYF,TGCAGTGCTATATCTCTAACAGGGGGCTACGAGCAGTACTTC
TRBJ2-2,TRBD2,TRBV28,.,CASTMSLAGVTGELFF,TGTGCCAGCACAATGTCACTAGCGGGAGTTACCGGGGAGCTGTTTTTT
TRBJ1-1,TRBD1,TRBV6-4,.,CASVGDRANTEAFF,TGTGCCAGCGTCGGGGACAGGGCGAACACTGAAGCTTTCTTT
TRBJ1-6,TRBD1,TRBV7-2,few,CASQGALYNSPLHF,TGTGCCAGCCAGGGGGCGCTTTATAATTCACCCCTCCACTTT
TRBJ2-5,.,TRBV3-1,many,CASSLTAGQETQYF,TGTGCCAGCAGCCTTACCGCCGGTCAAGAGACCCAGTACTTC
TRBJ2-7,TRBD2,TRBV12-3/TRBV12-4,.,CASTYARGAEQYF,TGTGCCAGCACATACGCGCGGGGGGCCGAGCAGTACTTC
TRBJ2-7,.,TRBV15,.,CATSRDRRSVHEQYF,TGTGCCACCAGCAGAGATCGTCGCAGTGTCCACGAGCAGTACTTC
TRBJ2-2,.,TRBV2,.,CASTLANGELFF,TGTGCCAGCACACTAGCAAACGGGGAGCTGTTTTTT
TRBJ2-7,.,TRBV2,few,CASSGSVLEGWAYEQYF,TGTGCCAGCAGTGGGTCCGTCCTAGAGGGATGGGCCTACGAGCAGTACTTC
TRBJ2-7,TRBD1,TRBV7-9,.,CASSRTGTAFYEQYF,TGTGCCAGCAGCAGAACCGGGACAGCATTCTACGAGCAGTACTTC
TRBJ2-3,TRBD2,TRBV3-1,.,CASSYIAGVDTQYF,TGTGCCAGCAGTTACATAGCGGGAGTAGATACGCAGTATTTT
TRBJ1-2,.,TRBV13,.,CASRAAGNYGYTF,TGTGCCAGCAGGGCGGCAGGGAACTATGGCTACACCTTC
TRBJ2-3,.,TRBV29-1,many,CSVGVTATDTQYF,TGCAGCGTTGGGGTTACAGCGACAGATACGCAGTATTTT
TRBJ1-2,.,TRBV7-9,.,CAGSLEGYGYTF,TGTGCCGGCAGCTTAGAGGGGTATGGCTACACCTTC
TRBJ1-4,.,TRBV29-1,.,CSVPEGPTNEKLFF,TGCAGCGTCCCCGAAGGTCCAACTAATGAAAAACTGTTTTTT
TRBJ2-7,TRBD2,TRBV27,.,CASRTSGETYEQYF,TGTGCCAGCCGTACTAGCGGGGAAACCTACGAGCAGTACTTC
TRBJ2-4,TRBD1,TRBV4-1,.,CASSPPGQGGIQYF,TGCGCCAGCAGCCCTCCGGGACAGGGGGGCATTCAGTACTTC
TRBJ1-1,.,TRBV19,.,CASSIEGRTEAFF,TGTGCCAGTAGTATTGAAGGGAGGACTGAAGCTTTCTTT
TRBJ2-5,.,TRBV14,few,CASSQDKGQFQETQYF,TGTGCCAGCAGCCAAGATAAGGGGCAGTTCCAAGAGACCCAGTACTTC
TRBJ1-4,.,TRBV6-1,few,CASRTRQTTNEKLFF,TGTGCCAGCCGTACCCGACAGACAACTAATGAAAAACTGTTTTTT
TRBJ1-2,.,TRBV7-9,.,CASSLEGGWFYTF,TGTGCCAGCAGCTTAGAGGGGGGATGGTTCTACACCTTC
TRBJ2-3,TRBD2,TRBV9,.,CASSVATTCGGPNTQYF,TGTGCCAGCAGCGTAGCTACGACTTGCGGGGGGCCGAATACGCAGTATTTT
TRBJ1-5,TRBD1,TRBV5-1,.,CASSYGQGNRPQHF,TGCGCCAGCAGCTATGGACAGGGCAATCGGCCCCAGCATTTT
TRBJ2-5,TRBD1,TRBV20-1,few,CSAGTGGTYQETQYF,TGCAGTGCTGGGACAGGGGGCACGTACCAAGAGACCCAGTACTTC
TRBJ2-7,.,TRBV7-2,few,CASSPREWSEQYF,TGTGCCAGCAGCCCCCGAGAGTGGAGCGAGCAGTACTTC
TRBJ2-7,.,TRBV10-3,.,CAISEPEGFYEQYF,TGTGCCATCAGTGAGCCGGAAGGGTTCTACGAGCAGTACTTC
TRBJ2-5,.,TRBV7-2,.,CASSLSGMRETQYF,TGTGCCAGCAGCTTATCGGGGATGCGGGAGACCCAGTACTTC
TRBJ1-1,TRBD1,TRBV20-1,.,CSATYRGLTNTEAFF,TGCAGTGCTACGTACAGGGGGCTGACGAACACTGAAGCTTTCTTT